A selection of T cell receptor beta chains follows, all from one sample in a study of T cell changes during pregnancy in multiple sclerosis. Assay used: immunoSEQ multiplex PCR; TCRdb lists only in-frame clones, some missing. This sample carries 40,000 to 45,000 clones, roughly 85% of them seen once, and the ten largest clones take approximately 1%. Sequencing was performed on CD4+ T cells from peripheral blood mononuclear cells, taken after pregnancy. All receptors come from a female donor with multiple sclerosis, enrolled in a pregnancy study. The CDR3 runs from the conserved cysteine through the conserved F or W. D genes are given only for firm matches. Size is omitted from some rows. Given values are once, few, many or a class for expanded clones.

V: TRBV27; D: TRBD2; size: .; J: TRBJ2-5; DNA: TGTGCCAGCGGAATTACGGGGGGGGTGGGAGAGACCCAGTACTTC; CDR3: CASGITGGVGETQYF
V: TRBV28; D: .; size: .; J: TRBJ2-2; DNA: TGTGCCAGCAGGACCCTGGCAGCGGGCACAACCGGGGAGCTGTTTTTT; CDR3: CASRTLAAGTTGELFF
V: TRBV18; D: .; size: .; J: TRBJ1-1; DNA: TGTGCCAGCTCCATATCCCCAGGGAACACTGAAGCTTTCTTT; CDR3: CASSISPGNTEAFF
V: TRBV5-4; D: TRBD1; size: .; J: TRBJ1-1; DNA: TGTGCCAGCAGCTTGGGAGGGGGCTTGAACACTGAAGCTTTCTTT; CDR3: CASSLGGGLNTEAFF
V: TRBV7-8; D: .; size: .; J: TRBJ1-2; DNA: TGTGCCAGCAGCCCGACTGAGGCTAACTATGGCTACACCTTC; CDR3: CASSPTEANYGYTF
V: TRBV5-4; D: .; size: .; J: TRBJ2-3; DNA: TGTGCCAGCAGCCCCTTGGGGGGAACTACCACAGATACGCAGTATTTT; CDR3: CASSPLGGTTTDTQYF
V: TRBV30; D: .; size: .; J: TRBJ1-3; DNA: TGTGCCTGGGGAGCAGCCTCTGGAAACACCATATATTTT; CDR3: CAWGAASGNTIYF
V: TRBV2; D: TRBD1; size: .; J: TRBJ1-6; DNA: TGTGCCAGCAGGATAAAGGGGGCCCATTCACCCCTCCACTTT; CDR3: CASRIKGAHSPLHF
V: TRBV5-8; D: TRBD1; size: .; J: TRBJ1-1; DNA: TGTGCCAGCAGCGCACGACAGGGGGCGCGGACTGAAGCTTTCTTT; CDR3: CASSARQGARTEAFF
V: TRBV27; D: TRBD2; size: .; J: TRBJ2-3; DNA: TGTGCCAGCAGTTTGCGCACTAGCGGGGGCGAGGGTTATCCATTGGATACGCAGTATTTT; CDR3: CASSLRTSGGEGYPLDTQYF
V: TRBV5-1; D: .; size: .; J: TRBJ1-5; DNA: TGCGCCAGCAGCCCGCGGGGGGGCAATCAGCCCCAGCATTTT; CDR3: CASSPRGGNQPQHF
V: TRBV7-2; D: TRBD2; size: .; J: TRBJ2-5; DNA: TGTGCCAGCAGCTTAAGCACGGCGGGGGGGCAGGAGACCCAGTACTTC; CDR3: CASSLSTAGGQETQYF
V: TRBV7-3; D: .; size: .; J: TRBJ2-1; DNA: TGTGCCAGCAGCTCATACGTCGGGACTGGTGACAATGAGCAGTTCTTC; CDR3: CASSSYVGTGDNEQFF
V: TRBV5-1; D: TRBD1; size: .; J: TRBJ2-4; DNA: TGCGCCAGCAGCCTCAACCCGACAGGGGGCGTCGGGGACATTCAGTACTTC; CDR3: CASSLNPTGGVGDIQYF
V: TRBV27; D: TRBD1; size: .; J: TRBJ2-2; DNA: TGTGCCAGCAGTCCGGACAGGGCCACCGGGGAGCTGTTTTTT; CDR3: CASSPDRATGELFF
V: TRBV25-1; D: .; size: .; J: TRBJ2-7; DNA: TGTGCCAGCAGTGGGACTCCGTCCTACGAGCAGTACTTC; CDR3: CASSGTPSYEQYF
V: TRBV30; D: TRBD1; size: .; J: TRBJ1-1; DNA: TGTGCCTGGGACAGGGGGAACACTGAAGCTTTCTTT; CDR3: CAWDRGNTEAFF
V: TRBV23-1; D: .; size: once; J: TRBJ1-4; DNA: TGCGCCAGCAGAGTTACTGTACAGAATCTTCGGGAAAAACTGTTTTTT; CDR3: CASRVTVQNLREKLFF
V: TRBV5-1; D: TRBD1; size: .; J: TRBJ1-2; DNA: TGCGCCAGCAGCTTGGCAGGGGGTGCTAACTATGGCTACACCTTC; CDR3: CASSLAGGANYGYTF
V: TRBV4-1; D: .; size: .; J: TRBJ2-7; DNA: TGCGCCAGCAGCCGGGGGTCCGGGACACAGGAGCAGTACTTC; CDR3: CASSRGSGTQEQYF
V: TRBV7-9; D: TRBD2; size: .; J: TRBJ2-1; DNA: TGTGCCAGCAGCTTTTCTAGCGGGGGGGGAAGTGAGCAGTTCTTC; CDR3: CASSFSSGGGSEQFF
V: TRBV30; D: .; size: few; J: TRBJ2-7; DNA: TGTGCCTGGGGACAGACCACCTACGAGCAGTACTTC; CDR3: CAWGQTTYEQYF
V: TRBV7-9; D: TRBD1; size: .; J: TRBJ1-1; DNA: TGTGCCAGCAGCCCTGGACAGGTTCACACTGAAGCTTTCTTT; CDR3: CASSPGQVHTEAFF
V: TRBV2; D: .; size: .; J: TRBJ1-5; DNA: TGTGCCAGCAGCCTCGGGGGTCAGCCCCAGCATTTT; CDR3: CASSLGGQPQHF
V: TRBV4-1; D: TRBD2; size: .; J: TRBJ2-7; DNA: TGCGCCAGCAGCCCCAGAGGAGCGGGGGGCGGTTACGAGCAGTACTTC; CDR3: CASSPRGAGGGYEQYF
V: TRBV6-5; D: TRBD1; size: .; J: TRBJ2-7; DNA: TGTGCCAGCAGCGACAGGGCCGAGCAGTACTTC; CDR3: CASSDRAEQYF
V: TRBV2; D: .; size: .; J: TRBJ2-3; DNA: TGTGCCAGCAACGAAGCCCTACTTCGGGGAGATACGCAGTATTTT; CDR3: CASNEALLRGDTQYF
V: TRBV28; D: .; size: .; J: TRBJ1-5; DNA: TGTGCCAGCAGTAGGGGCAGGGATAATCAGCCCCAGCATTTT; CDR3: CASSRGRDNQPQHF
V: TRBV9; D: .; size: .; J: TRBJ2-2; DNA: TGTGCCAGCAGCTCAGTGACGGGAGACGGGGAGCTGTTTTTT; CDR3: CASSSVTGDGELFF
V: TRBV19; D: .; size: once; J: TRBJ1-5; DNA: TGTGCCAGTAGTAATCGGTTCAATCAGCCCCAGCATTTT; CDR3: CASSNRFNQPQHF
V: TRBV5-4; D: .; size: many; J: TRBJ1-1; DNA: TGTGCCAGCAGCTCAACCGGACACGGCCCTGAAGCTTTCTTT; CDR3: CASSSTGHGPEAFF
V: TRBV7-2; D: .; size: .; J: TRBJ1-2; DNA: TGTGCCAGCAGCTTTCAAGGCGGGGCTTTTAAAGGTGGCTACACCTTC; CDR3: CASSFQGGAFKGGYTF
V: TRBV7-9; D: TRBD1; size: .; J: TRBJ1-5; DNA: TGTGCCAGCAGCTCGACAGGGTTCGGCAATCAGCCCCAGCATTTT; CDR3: CASSSTGFGNQPQHF
V: TRBV2; D: .; size: .; J: TRBJ1-2; DNA: TGTGCCAGCAGTGAACTCTCTTATGGCTACACCTTC; CDR3: CASSELSYGYTF
V: TRBV5-4; D: .; size: .; J: TRBJ1-4; DNA: TGTGCCAGCAGCTTGGAGGCAGGGGATGAAAAACTGTTTTTT; CDR3: CASSLEAGDEKLFF
V: TRBV5-6; D: TRBD2; size: .; J: TRBJ2-5; DNA: TGTGCCAGCAGCTTTACTAGCGGGGGTTTTGAGACCCAGTACTTC; CDR3: CASSFTSGGFETQYF
V: TRBV30; D: .; size: .; J: TRBJ1-5; DNA: TGTGCCTGGAGTGTCGTAGGGGGTCAGCCCCAGCATTTT; CDR3: CAWSVVGGQPQHF
V: TRBV5-1; D: TRBD1; size: .; J: TRBJ1-3; DNA: TGCGCCAGCAGCTATTCAGGGGGCCCCACTGGAAACACCATATATTTT; CDR3: CASSYSGGPTGNTIYF
V: TRBV6-6; D: .; size: .; J: TRBJ1-6; DNA: TGTGCCAGCAGTCCTCTAGGCAACTCCTATAATTCACCCCTCCACTTT; CDR3: CASSPLGNSYNSPLHF
V: TRBV7-9; D: .; size: .; J: TRBJ2-5; DNA: TGTGCCAGCAGCCTGACTGGACAGCAAGAGACCCAGTACTTC; CDR3: CASSLTGQQETQYF
V: TRBV5-1; D: .; size: .; J: TRBJ2-1; DNA: TGCGCCAGCAGCTTGGAGGGAGGCTCCTACAATGAGCAGTTCTTC; CDR3: CASSLEGGSYNEQFF
V: TRBV2; D: .; size: .; J: TRBJ2-5; DNA: TGTGCCAGCAGAACCGACAGAAGGCAAGAGACCCAGTACTTC; CDR3: CASRTDRRQETQYF
V: TRBV25-1; D: .; size: .; J: TRBJ2-1; DNA: TGTGCCAGCACCAGACTGGGGGGGGGCAACTTCAATGAGCAGTTCTTC; CDR3: CASTRLGGGNFNEQFF
V: TRBV6-6; D: TRBD1; size: .; J: TRBJ1-5; DNA: TGTGCCAGCAGTGGACAGGGGACTAATCAGCCCCAGCATTTT; CDR3: CASSGQGTNQPQHF
V: TRBV28; D: .; size: .; J: TRBJ1-3; DNA: TGTGCCAGCAGTTTTGCAGGGATGGCTGGAAACACCATATATTTT; CDR3: CASSFAGMAGNTIYF